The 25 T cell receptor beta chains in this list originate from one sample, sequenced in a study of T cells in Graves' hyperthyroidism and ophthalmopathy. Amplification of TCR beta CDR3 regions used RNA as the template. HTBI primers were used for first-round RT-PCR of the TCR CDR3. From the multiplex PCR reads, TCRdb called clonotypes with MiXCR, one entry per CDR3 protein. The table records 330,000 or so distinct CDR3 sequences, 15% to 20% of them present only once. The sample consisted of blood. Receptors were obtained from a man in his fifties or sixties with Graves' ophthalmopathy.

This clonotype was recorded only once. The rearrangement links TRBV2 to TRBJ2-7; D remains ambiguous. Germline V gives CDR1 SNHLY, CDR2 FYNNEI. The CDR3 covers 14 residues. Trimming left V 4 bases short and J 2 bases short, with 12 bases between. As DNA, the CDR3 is TGTGCCAGCAGTGGGGTAGTACAAACCTACGAGCAGTACTTC. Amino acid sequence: CASSGVVQTYEQYF.

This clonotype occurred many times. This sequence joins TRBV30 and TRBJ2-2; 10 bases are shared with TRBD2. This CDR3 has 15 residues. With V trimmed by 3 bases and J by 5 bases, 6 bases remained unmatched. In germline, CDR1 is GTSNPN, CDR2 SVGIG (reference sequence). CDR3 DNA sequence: TGTGCCTGGAGGCTAGCGGGAGAGGGAACCGGGGAGCTGTTTTTT. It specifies CAWRLAGEGTGELFF.

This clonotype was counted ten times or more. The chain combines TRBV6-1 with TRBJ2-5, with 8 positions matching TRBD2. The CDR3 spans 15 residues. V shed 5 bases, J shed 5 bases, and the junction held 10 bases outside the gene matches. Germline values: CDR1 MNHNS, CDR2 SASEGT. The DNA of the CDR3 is TGTGCCAGCAGTCCGGGGGGGGGCAGATCGGAGACCCAGTACTTC. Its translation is CASSPGGGRSETQYF.

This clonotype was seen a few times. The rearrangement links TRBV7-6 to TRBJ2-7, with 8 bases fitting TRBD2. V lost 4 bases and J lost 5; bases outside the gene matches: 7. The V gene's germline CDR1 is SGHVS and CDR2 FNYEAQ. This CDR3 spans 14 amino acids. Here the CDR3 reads CASSSGGGQNEQYF. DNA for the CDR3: TGTGCCAGCAGCTCCGGGGGGGGGCAAAACGAGCAGTACTTC.

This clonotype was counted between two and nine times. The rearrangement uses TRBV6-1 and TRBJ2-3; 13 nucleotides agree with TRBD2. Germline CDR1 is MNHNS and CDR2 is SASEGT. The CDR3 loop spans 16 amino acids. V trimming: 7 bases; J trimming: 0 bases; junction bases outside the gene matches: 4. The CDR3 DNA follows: TGTGCCAGCAAAGAGACTAGCGGGGGGAGCACAGATACGCAGTATTTT. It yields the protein CASKETSGGSTDTQYF.

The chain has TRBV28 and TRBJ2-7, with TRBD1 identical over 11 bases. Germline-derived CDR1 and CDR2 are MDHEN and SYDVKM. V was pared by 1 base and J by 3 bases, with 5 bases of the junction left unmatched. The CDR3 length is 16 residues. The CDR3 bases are TGTGCCAGCAGTTTATCCGGGACAGGGGGGTTCTACGAGCAGTACTTC. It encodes CASSLSGTGGFYEQYF.

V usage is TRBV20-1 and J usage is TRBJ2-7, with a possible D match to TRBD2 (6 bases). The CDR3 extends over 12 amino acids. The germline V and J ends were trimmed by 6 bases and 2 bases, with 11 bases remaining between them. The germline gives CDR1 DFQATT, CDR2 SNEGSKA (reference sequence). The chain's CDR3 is CSAPTGAYEQYF. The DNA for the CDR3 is TGCAGTGCCCCGACGGGGGCCTACGAGCAGTACTTC.

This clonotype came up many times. The CDR3 DNA reads as TGTGCCAGCAGCCAATTGACGGACACCGGGGAGCTGTTTTTT. Encoded protein: CASSQLTDTGELFF. The V gene is TRBV3-1, the J gene TRBJ2-2; D gene unclear. Deletions cut 2 bases from V and 3 bases from J, with 7 bases between. The CDR3 runs to 14 residues. Looked up from germline, CDR1 is LGHDT and CDR2 is YNNKEL (reference sequence). The variable domain in full, completed from reference TRBV3-1 and TRBJ2-2, reads DTAVSQTPKYLVTQMGNDKSIKCEQNLGHDTMYWYKQDSKKFLKIMFSYNNKELIINETVPNRFSPKSPDKAHLNLHINSLELGDSAVYFCASSQLTDTGELFFGEGSRLTVL.

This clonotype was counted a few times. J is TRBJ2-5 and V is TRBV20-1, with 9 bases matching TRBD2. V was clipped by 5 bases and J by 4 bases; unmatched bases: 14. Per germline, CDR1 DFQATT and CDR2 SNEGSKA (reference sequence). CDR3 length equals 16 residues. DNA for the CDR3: TGCAGTGCTGTACCTGGAGGGGCGGGAGGGAGAGAGACCCAGTACTTC. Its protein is CSAVPGGAGGRETQYF.

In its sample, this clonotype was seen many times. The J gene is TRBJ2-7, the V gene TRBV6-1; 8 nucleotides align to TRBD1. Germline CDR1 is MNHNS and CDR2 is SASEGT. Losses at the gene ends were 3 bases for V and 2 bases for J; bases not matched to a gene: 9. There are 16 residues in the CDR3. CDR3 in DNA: TGTGCCAGCAGTGAGCCGGGGACAGGATTCGCCTACGAGCAGTACTTC. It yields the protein CASSEPGTGFAYEQYF.

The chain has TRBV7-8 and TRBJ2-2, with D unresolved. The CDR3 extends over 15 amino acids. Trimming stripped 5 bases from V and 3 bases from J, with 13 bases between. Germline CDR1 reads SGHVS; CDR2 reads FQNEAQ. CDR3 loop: CASSTLPGHTGELFF. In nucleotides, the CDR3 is TGTGCCAGCAGCACCCTCCCAGGACACACCGGGGAGCTGTTTTTT.

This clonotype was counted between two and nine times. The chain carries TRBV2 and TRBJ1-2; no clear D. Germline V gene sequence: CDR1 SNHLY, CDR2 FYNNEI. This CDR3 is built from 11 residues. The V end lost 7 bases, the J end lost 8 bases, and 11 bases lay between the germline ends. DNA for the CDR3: TGTGCCAGCACCGGACGTGGGGGCTACACCTTC. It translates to CASTGRGGYTF.

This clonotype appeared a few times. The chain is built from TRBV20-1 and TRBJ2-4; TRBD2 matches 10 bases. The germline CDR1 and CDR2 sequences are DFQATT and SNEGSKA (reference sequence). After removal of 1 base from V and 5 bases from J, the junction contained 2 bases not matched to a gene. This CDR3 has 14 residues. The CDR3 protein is CSARAGLAENIQYF. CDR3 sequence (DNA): TGCAGTGCTAGAGCTGGACTAGCGGAAAACATTCAGTACTTC.

The CDR3 DNA sequence: TGTGCCAGCACCCGCCCCGGCGAGCAGTACTTC. Amino acids: CASTRPGEQYF. The chain combines TRBV7-3 with TRBJ2-7, with D uncertain. In germline, CDR1 is SGHTA, CDR2 FQGTGA. The V end was cut by 7 bases, the J end by 6 bases, with 10 bases between. The CDR3 totals 11 residues.

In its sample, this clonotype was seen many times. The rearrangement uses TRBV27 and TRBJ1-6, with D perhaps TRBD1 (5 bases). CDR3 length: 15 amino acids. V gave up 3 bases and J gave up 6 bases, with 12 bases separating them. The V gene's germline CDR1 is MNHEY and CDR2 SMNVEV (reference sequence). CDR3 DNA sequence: TGTGCCAGCAGTTTTCAGGGAAGGGGTAATTCACCCCTCCACTTT. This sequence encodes CASSFQGRGNSPLHF.

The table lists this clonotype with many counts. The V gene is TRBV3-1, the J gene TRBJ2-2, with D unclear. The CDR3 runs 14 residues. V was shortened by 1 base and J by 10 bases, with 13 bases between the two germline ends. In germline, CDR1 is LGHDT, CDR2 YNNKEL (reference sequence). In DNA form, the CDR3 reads TGTGCCAGCAGCCAAGCGGCAGGTCATAAGGAGCTGTTTTTT. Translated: CASSQAAGHKELFF.

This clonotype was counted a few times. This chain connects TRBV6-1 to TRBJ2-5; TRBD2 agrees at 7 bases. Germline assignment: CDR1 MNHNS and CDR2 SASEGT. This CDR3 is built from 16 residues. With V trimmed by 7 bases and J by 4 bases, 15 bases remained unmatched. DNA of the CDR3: TGTGCCAGCACCCCCCCCGTCGGACTAGGACGAGAGACCCAGTACTTC. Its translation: CASTPPVGLGRETQYF.

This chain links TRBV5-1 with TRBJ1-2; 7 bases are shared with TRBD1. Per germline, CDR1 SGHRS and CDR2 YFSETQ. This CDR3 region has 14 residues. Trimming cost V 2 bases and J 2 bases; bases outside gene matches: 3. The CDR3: CASSFVGQNYGYTF. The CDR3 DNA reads TGCGCCAGCAGCTTCGTGGGACAGAACTATGGCTACACCTTC. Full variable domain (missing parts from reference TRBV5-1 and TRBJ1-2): KAGVTQTPRYLIKTRGQQVTLSCSPISGHRSVSWYQQTPGQGLQFLFEYFSETQRNKGNFPGRFSGRQFSNSRSEMNVSTLELGDSALYLCASSFVGQNYGYTFGSGTRLTVV.

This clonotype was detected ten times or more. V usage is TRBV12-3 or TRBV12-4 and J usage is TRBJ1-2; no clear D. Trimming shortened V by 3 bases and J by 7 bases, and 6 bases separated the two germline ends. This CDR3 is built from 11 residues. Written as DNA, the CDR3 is TGTGCCAGCAGTTTGGCGGGTGGCTACACCTTC. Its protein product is CASSLAGGYTF.

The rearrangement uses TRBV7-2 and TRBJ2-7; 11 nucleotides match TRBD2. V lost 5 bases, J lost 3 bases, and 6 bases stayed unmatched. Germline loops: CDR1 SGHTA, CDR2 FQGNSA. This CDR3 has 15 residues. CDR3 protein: CASSPMTSGIYEQYF. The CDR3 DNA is TGTGCCAGCAGCCCGATGACTAGCGGGATCTACGAGCAGTACTTC.

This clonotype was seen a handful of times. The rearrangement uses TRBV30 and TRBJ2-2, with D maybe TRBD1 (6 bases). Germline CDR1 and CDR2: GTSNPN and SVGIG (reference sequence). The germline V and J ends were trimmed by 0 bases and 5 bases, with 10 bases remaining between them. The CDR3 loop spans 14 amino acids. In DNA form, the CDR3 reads TGTGCCTGGAGTGTGGGACAACCTACCGGGGAGCTGTTTTTT. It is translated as CAWSVGQPTGELFF.

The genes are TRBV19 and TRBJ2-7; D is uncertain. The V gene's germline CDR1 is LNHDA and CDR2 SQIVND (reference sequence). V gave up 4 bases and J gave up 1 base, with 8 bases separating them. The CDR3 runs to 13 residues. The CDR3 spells CASSRTVSYEQYF. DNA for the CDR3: TGTGCCAGTAGTAGAACAGTTTCCTACGAGCAGTACTTC.

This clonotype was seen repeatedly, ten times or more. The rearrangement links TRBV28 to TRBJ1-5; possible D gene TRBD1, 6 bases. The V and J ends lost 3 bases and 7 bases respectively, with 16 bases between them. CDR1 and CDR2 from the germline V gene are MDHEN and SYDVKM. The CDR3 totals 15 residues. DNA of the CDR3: TGTGCCAGCAGTTTCGGTGACAGGCCTGGGCAGCCCCAGCATTTT. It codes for CASSFGDRPGQPQHF.

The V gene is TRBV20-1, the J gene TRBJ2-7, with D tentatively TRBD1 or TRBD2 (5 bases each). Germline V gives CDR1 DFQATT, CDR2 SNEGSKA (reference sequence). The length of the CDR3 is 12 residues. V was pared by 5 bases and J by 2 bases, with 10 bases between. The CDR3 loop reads CSAPRDPYEQYF. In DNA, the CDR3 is TGCAGTGCTCCCCGGGACCCCTACGAGCAGTACTTC.

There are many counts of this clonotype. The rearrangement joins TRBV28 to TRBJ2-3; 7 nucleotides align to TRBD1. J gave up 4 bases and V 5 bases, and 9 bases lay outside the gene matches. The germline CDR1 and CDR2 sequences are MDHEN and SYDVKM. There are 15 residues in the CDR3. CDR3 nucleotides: TGTGCCAGCAGTGAACCCCGAGGGGGCGCAGATACGCAGTATTTT. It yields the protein CASSEPRGGADTQYF.